One TCR beta chain is described in this entry. This sample was taken from a study of CD8+CD57+ T cells in acquired aplastic anemia. Background on the study: Isolated CD4+ and CD8+ cells, once sorted, yielded DNA averaging roughly 3.2 ug.

TCR beta VDJ combinations and CDR3 sequences were profiled from genomic DNA. TCRdb re-analysed the reads in MiXCR, keeping a single row per CDR3 protein. Of hundreds of thousands of distinct CDR3 sequences in the sample, about 70% were seen once. The length of the CDR3 is 14 residues. Germline CDR1 SGHVS, CDR2 FQNEAQ. V shed 6 bases and J shed 17 bases, with 25 bases lying between them. The receptor comes from a human donor in good health, serving as a control. The rearrangement uses TRBV7-8 and TRBJ1-4; TRBD1 might be the D (5 bases). The sequencing sample was made of sorted CD4+, CD8+, or CD8+CD57+ T cells (not recorded which) from PBMCs. The CDR3 DNA sequence: TGTGCCAGCAGTTTGGGGGTATATCAGCCCCAGCATTTTTTT. Protein product: CASSLGVYQPQHFF.